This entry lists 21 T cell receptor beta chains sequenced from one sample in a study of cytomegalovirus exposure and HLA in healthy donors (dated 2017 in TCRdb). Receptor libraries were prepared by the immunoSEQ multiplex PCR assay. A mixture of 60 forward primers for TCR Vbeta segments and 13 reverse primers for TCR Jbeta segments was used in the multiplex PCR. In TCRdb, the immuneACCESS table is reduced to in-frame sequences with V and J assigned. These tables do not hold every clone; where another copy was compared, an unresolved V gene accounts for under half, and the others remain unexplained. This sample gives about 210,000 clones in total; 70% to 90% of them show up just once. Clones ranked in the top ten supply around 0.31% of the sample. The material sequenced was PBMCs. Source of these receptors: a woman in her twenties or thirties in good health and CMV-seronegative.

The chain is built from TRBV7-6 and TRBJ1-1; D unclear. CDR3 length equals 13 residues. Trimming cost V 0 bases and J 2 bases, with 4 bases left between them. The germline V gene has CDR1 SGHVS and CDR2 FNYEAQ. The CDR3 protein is CASSLALNTEAFF. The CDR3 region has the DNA TGTGCCAGCAGCTTAGCACTTAACACTGAAGCTTTCTTT.

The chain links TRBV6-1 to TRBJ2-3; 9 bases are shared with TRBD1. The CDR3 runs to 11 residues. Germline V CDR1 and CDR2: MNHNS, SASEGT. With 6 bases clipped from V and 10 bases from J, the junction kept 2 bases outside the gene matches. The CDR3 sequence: CASSRQGAQYF. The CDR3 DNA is TGTGCCAGCAGCCGACAGGGGGCGCAGTATTTT.

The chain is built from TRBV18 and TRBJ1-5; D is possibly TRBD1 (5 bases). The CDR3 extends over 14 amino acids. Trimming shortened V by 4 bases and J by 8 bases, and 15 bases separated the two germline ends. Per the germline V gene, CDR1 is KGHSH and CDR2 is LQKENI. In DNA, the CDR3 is TGTGCCAGCTCACTACGACAGTCTCAGGAGCCCCAGCATTTT. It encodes CASSLRQSQEPQHF.

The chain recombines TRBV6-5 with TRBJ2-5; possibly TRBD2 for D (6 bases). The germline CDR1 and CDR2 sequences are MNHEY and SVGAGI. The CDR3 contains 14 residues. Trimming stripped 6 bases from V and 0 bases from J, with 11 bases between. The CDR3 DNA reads TGTGCCAGCAGCGCGGGACTTTACCAAGAGACCCAGTACTTC. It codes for CASSAGLYQETQYF.

CDR3 loop: CASSPRGQGSSYEQYF. CDR3 in DNA: TGTGCCAGCAGCCCTAGGGGACAGGGGTCATCCTACGAGCAGTACTTC. The genes are TRBV5-4 and TRBJ2-7; TRBD1 matches 10 bases. Germline V CDR1 and CDR2: SGHNT, YYREEE (reference sequence). J lost 1 base, V lost 4 bases, and 8 bases had no gene match. The CDR3 contains 16 residues.

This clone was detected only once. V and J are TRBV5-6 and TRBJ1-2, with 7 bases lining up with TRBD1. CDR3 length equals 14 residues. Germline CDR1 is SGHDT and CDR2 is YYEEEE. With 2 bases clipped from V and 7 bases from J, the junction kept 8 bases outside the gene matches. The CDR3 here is CASSFRDRDLGYTF. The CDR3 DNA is TGTGCCAGCAGCTTCCGTGACAGGGACCTTGGCTACACCTTC.

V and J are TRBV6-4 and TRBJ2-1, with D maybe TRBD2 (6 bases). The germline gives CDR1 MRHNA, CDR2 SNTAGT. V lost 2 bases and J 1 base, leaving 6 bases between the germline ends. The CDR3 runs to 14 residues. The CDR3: CASSDGGSYNEQFF. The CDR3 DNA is TGTGCCAGCAGTGACGGGGGGTCCTACAATGAGCAGTTCTTC.

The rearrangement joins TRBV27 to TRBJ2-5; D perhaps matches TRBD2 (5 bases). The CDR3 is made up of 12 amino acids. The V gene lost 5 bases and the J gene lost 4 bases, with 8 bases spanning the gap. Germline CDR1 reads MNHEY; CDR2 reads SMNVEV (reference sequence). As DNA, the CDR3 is TGTGCCAGCAGTCCCGAGGGAGAGACCCAGTACTTC. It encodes CASSPEGETQYF.

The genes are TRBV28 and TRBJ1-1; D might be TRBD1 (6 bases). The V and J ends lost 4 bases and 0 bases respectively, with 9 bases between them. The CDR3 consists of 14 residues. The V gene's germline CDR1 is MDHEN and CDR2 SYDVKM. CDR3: CASSSDSMNTEAFF. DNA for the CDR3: TGTGCCAGCAGTTCGGACAGTATGAACACTGAAGCTTTCTTT.

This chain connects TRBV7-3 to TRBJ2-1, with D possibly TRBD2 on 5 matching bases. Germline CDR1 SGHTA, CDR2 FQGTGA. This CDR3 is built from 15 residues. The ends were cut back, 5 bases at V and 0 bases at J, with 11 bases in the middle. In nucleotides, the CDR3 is TGTGCCAGCAGCCCCGGGGTTAGCTCCTACAATGAGCAGTTCTTC. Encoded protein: CASSPGVSSYNEQFF.

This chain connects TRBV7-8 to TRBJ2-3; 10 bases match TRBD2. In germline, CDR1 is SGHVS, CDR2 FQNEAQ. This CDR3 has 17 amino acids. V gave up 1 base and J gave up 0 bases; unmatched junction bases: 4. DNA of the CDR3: TGTGCCAGCAGCTTAGTAGCGACTAGCGGGAGCACAGATACGCAGTATTTT. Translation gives CASSLVATSGSTDTQYF.

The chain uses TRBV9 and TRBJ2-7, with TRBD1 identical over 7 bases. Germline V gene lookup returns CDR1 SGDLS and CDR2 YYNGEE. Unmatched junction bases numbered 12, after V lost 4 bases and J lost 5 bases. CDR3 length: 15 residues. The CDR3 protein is CASSPRGIRQNEQYF. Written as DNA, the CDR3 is TGTGCCAGCAGCCCCAGGGGGATCCGCCAAAACGAGCAGTACTTC.

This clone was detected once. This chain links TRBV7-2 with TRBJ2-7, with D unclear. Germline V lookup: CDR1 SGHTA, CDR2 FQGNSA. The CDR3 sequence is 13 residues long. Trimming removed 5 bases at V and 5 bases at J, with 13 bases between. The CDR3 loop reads CASSLLRVDEQYF. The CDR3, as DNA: TGTGCCAGCAGCCTCCTACGAGTCGACGAGCAGTACTTC.

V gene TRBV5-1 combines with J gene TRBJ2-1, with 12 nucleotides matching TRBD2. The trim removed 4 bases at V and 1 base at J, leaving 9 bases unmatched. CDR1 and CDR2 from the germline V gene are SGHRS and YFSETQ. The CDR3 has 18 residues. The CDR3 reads CASSNHRTSGVSYNEQFF. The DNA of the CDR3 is TGCGCCAGCAGCAATCATCGGACTAGCGGGGTTTCCTACAATGAGCAGTTCTTC.

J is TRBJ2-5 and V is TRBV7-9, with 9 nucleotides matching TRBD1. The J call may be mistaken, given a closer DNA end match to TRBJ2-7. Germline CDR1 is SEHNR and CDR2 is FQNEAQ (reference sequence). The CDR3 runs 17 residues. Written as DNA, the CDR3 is TGTGCCAGCAGCTTATGGCCGGGACAGGGTTTATCCTACGAGCAGTACTTC. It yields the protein CASSLWPGQGLSYEQYF.

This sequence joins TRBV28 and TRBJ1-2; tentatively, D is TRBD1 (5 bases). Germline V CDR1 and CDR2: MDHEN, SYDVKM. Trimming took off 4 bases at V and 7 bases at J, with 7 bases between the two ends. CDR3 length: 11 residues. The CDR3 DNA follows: TGTGCCAGCAGTTATCAGGGTGGCTACACCTTC. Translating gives CASSYQGGYTF.

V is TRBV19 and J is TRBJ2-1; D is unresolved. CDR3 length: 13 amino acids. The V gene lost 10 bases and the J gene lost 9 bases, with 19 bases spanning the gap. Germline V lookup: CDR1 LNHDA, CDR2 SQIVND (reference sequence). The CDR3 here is CATLGDLVSEQFF. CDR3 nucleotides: TGTGCCACCCTAGGAGACTTGGTCTCTGAGCAGTTCTTC.

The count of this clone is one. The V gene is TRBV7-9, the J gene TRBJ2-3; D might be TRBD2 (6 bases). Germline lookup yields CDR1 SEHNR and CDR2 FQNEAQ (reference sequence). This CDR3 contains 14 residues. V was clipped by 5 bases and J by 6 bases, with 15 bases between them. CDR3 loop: CASSAGTSSDTQYF. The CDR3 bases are TGTGCCAGCAGCGCCGGGACTTCCAGTGATACGCAGTATTTT. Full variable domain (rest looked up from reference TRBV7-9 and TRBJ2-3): DTGVSQNPRHKITKRGQNVTFRCDPISEHNRLYWYRQTLGQGPEFLTYFQNEAQLEKSRLLSDRFSAERPKGSFSTLEIQRTEQGDSAMYLCASSAGTSSDTQYFGPGTRLTVL.

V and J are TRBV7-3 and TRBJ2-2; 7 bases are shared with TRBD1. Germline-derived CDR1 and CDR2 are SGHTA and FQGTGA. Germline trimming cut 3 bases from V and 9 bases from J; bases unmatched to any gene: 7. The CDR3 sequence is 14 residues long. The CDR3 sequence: CASSFRKGARELFF. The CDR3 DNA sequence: TGTGCCAGCAGCTTTAGGAAGGGGGCAAGGGAGCTGTTTTTT.

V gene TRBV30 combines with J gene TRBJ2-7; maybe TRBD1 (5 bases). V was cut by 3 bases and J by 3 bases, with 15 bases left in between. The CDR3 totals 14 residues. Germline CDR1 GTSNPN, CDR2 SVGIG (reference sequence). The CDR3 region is CAWRGSGHLYEQYF. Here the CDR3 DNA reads TGTGCCTGGAGGGGTAGTGGACACCTCTACGAGCAGTACTTC.

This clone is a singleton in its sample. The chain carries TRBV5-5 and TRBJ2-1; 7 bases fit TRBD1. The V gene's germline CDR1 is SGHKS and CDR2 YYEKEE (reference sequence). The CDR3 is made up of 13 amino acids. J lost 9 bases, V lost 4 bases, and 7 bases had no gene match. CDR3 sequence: CASSPGPGGEQFF. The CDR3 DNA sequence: TGTGCCAGCAGCCCGGGCCCAGGGGGTGAGCAGTTCTTC. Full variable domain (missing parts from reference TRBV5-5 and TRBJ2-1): DAGVTQSPTHLIKTRGQQVTLRCSPISGHKSVSWYQQVLGQGPQFIFQYYEKEERGRGNFPDRFSARQFPNYSSELNVNALLLGDSALYLCASSPGPGGEQFFGPGTRLTVL.